These T cell receptor beta chains were read from a single sample in a study of T cell repertoires in cytomegalovirus infection. Antigens of these TCRs are unknown. TCRdb processed the reads anew with MiXCR; each CDR3 protein has one entry. Among 700,000 to 850,000 distinct CDR3 sequences listed, approximately 30% were seen once. Sequencing was performed on cultured CD8+ T cells from PBMCs, taken from culture after CMV antigen stimulation. Receptors were obtained from a human donor in good health (CMV status not recorded). Some clones in this sample may be carry-over from other donors' samples. CDR3s include the opening cysteine and the closing phenylalanine or tryptophan. D genes are given only for firm matches. Only some rows state a clone size, as once, few, many or a class for expanded clones.

j_call clone_size v_call d_call cdr3_nt cdr3_aa
TRBJ2-1 . TRBV4-3 . TGCGCCAGCAGCCAAGAGGACAGCCGCTTCTCCTACAATGAGCAGTTCTTC CASSQEDSRFSYNEQFF
TRBJ1-5 few TRBV18 . TGTGCCAGCTCACCACCCGATCAGCCCCAGCATTTT CASSPPDQPQHF
TRBJ2-3 . TRBV6-2/TRBV6-3 . TGTGCCAGCAGTCGTTCCCGACTTAATCGGGACACAGATACGCAGTATTTT CASSRSRLNRDTDTQYF
TRBJ2-3 . TRBV4-1 . TGCGCCAGCAGCCAAGTTCAGACTACTAGCACAGATACGCAGTATTTT CASSQVQTTSTDTQYF
TRBJ2-2 few TRBV6-5 . TGTGCCAGCAGTTACGGTTCAGACACCGGGGAGCTGTTTTTT CASSYGSDTGELFF
TRBJ2-1 . TRBV6-5 TRBD1 TGTGCCAGCAGTTCAGGACAGGGGGCATGGAATGAGCAGTTCTTC CASSSGQGAWNEQFF
TRBJ2-7 . TRBV28 TRBD1 TGTGCCAGCAGTTTATCATCACAGGGGGGAGATGAGCAGTACTTC CASSLSSQGGDEQYF
TRBJ2-1 . TRBV20-1 TRBD1 TGCAGTGCTAGAGACCGGGACAGGGTCTCCTACAATGAGCAGTTCTTC CSARDRDRVSYNEQFF
TRBJ1-1 . TRBV7-9 . TGTGCCAGCAGCTTCAGTATGGCCCAGAACACTGAAGCTTTCTTT CASSFSMAQNTEAFF
TRBJ2-6 . TRBV11-2 . TGTGCCAGCAGCTTAGCTTTCTCTGGGGCCAACGTCCTGACTTTC CASSLAFSGANVLTF
TRBJ2-6 . TRBV4-2 . TGTGCCAGCAGCCAAGTACCAGTACACTCTGGGGCCAACGTCCTGACTTTC CASSQVPVHSGANVLTF
TRBJ1-3 many TRBV12-3/TRBV12-4 . TGTGCCAGCAGTTTCACCCTCGGAGACAGGCCCGATCGGGGAAACACCATATATTTT CASSFTLGDRPDRGNTIYF
TRBJ2-5 . TRBV2 . TGTGCCAGCTTACTCCAGGGGCCTGGGGAGACCCAGTACTTC CASLLQGPGETQYF
TRBJ2-3 . TRBV27 . TGTGCCACTTCGACAGCGACGACTAGCACAGATACGCAGTATTTT CATSTATTSTDTQYF
TRBJ2-2 . TRBV6-6 . TGTGCCAGCAGTCGACCGGGCTTTCACGGGGAGCTGTTTTTT CASSRPGFHGELFF
TRBJ1-2 . TRBV6-5 . TGTGCCAGCAGTTCCTGGGTTGGAGGGAGCTATGGCTACACCTTC CASSSWVGGSYGYTF
TRBJ2-1 . TRBV7-9 TRBD2 TGTGCCAGCACCGAACTCCTAGCGGGGGGGCGCTTGGATGAGCAGTTCTTC CASTELLAGGRLDEQFF
TRBJ2-2 . TRBV3-1 . TGTGCCAGCAGCCACGGACAGAGCACCGGGGAGCTGTTTTTT CASSHGQSTGELFF
TRBJ2-7 . TRBV12-3/TRBV12-4 . TGTGCCAGCAGTTTGAGCGTCGACTACGAGCAGTACTTC CASSLSVDYEQYF
TRBJ1-1 . TRBV28 . TGTGCCAGCAGAGTCCTTCCTTTTGGCACTGAAGCTTTCTTT CASRVLPFGTEAFF
TRBJ1-1 . TRBV19 . TGTGCCAGTCGCAGGGGCAGGACACACACTGAAGCTTTCTTT CASRRGRTHTEAFF
TRBJ2-4 few TRBV5-4 . TGTGCCAGCAGCCTGGGATCCCTGGATCAGTACTTC CASSLGSLDQYF
TRBJ2-3 . TRBV12-3/TRBV12-4 . TGTGCCAGCACCTTTCAGGCCGGGCCTCTCACAGATACGCAGTATTTT CASTFQAGPLTDTQYF
TRBJ1-1 . TRBV12-3/TRBV12-4 TRBD1 TGTGCCAGCAGTACGGGACAGTTAGGCATCACTGAAGCTTTCTTT CASSTGQLGITEAFF
TRBJ1-3 . TRBV14 . TGTGCCAGCAGACCCAACCGAATGCAGGGCGGGATCACTGGAAACACCATATATTTT CASRPNRMQGGITGNTIYF
TRBJ1-2 . TRBV6-2/TRBV6-3 . TGTGCCAGCAGTTACCCCTGGCGGGCCCCCCAGGACGGCTACACCTTC CASSYPWRAPQDGYTF
TRBJ1-1 . TRBV19 . TGTGCCAGTAGTATAGCCAGAGGGGCCATGAACACTGAAGCTTTCTTT CASSIARGAMNTEAFF
TRBJ2-1 . TRBV19 . TGTGCCAGTAGTACGTCCCCCCATGAGCAGTTCTTC CASSTSPHEQFF
TRBJ2-3 few TRBV27 . TGTGCCAGCAGTCAGGCGACTAGAGGTATCACAGATACGCAGTATTTT CASSQATRGITDTQYF
TRBJ2-3 . TRBV6-2/TRBV6-3 . TGTGCCAGCCGGACTTACACAGATACGCAGTATTTT CASRTYTDTQYF
TRBJ1-3 . TRBV7-3 . TGTGCCAGCAGCTTAGAGGGACCCCGTGACTCTGGAAACACCATATATTTT CASSLEGPRDSGNTIYF
TRBJ2-2 . TRBV7-8 . TGTGCCAGCAACGGTCCTAGCGCCTACACCGGGGAGCTGTTTTTT CASNGPSAYTGELFF
TRBJ1-2 few TRBV7-6 TRBD1 TGTGCCAGCAGCCCAAAGGTCAGGGGGTACGGCTACACCTTC CASSPKVRGYGYTF
TRBJ1-1 few TRBV5-4 TRBD1 TGTGCCAGCAGCGCCTACGGGACAGCGAACACTGAAGCTTTCTTT CASSAYGTANTEAFF
TRBJ2-1 . TRBV11-2 TRBD2 TGTGCCAGCAGCGTTAGCGGGGGGGTCTACAATGAGCAGTTCTTC CASSVSGGVYNEQFF
TRBJ2-7 . TRBV7-6 TRBD2 TGTGCCAGCAGCTTAGAATCCCTAGCGGGGTGGTACGAGCAGTACTTC CASSLESLAGWYEQYF
TRBJ2-1 . TRBV6-5 . TGTGCCAGCCGGGGGGCAGGGGCAACAAATGAGCAGTTCTTC CASRGAGATNEQFF
TRBJ2-7 . TRBV7-6 . TGTGCCAGCAGCCTAGACCCGGGACAGCAGTACTTC CASSLDPGQQYF
TRBJ2-7 . TRBV19 . TGTGCCAGTAATACCCCCTCGTTCCACGAGCAGTACTTC CASNTPSFHEQYF
TRBJ2-6 many TRBV7-2 . TGTGCCAGCAGGTACCCGAGGGCAGCCACCCACTCTGGGGCCAACGTCCTGACTTTC CASRYPRAATHSGANVLTF
TRBJ2-5 . TRBV10-3 . TGTGCCATCGCCTCGGACTTCTACGACCAAGAGACCCAGTACTTC CAIASDFYDQETQYF
TRBJ2-1 many TRBV7-2 . TGTGCCAGCAGCTTATCTACCCCCAACTACAATGAGCAGTTCTTC CASSLSTPNYNEQFF
TRBJ1-5 many TRBV20-1 . TGCAGTGCTAGAAAATTGGGGGCCGGGGGTGGTCAGCCCCAGCATTTT CSARKLGAGGGQPQHF
TRBJ1-2 . TRBV6-5 . TGTGCCAGCAGTTATTCGTCACAGGGTCGGATGGGGTACACCTTC CASSYSSQGRMGYTF
TRBJ2-1 . TRBV3-1 TRBD2 TGTGCCAGCAGCCAAGATGGAACTAGCGGGGGGGGCCGTTCTGAGCAGTTCTTC CASSQDGTSGGGRSEQFF
TRBJ1-5 . TRBV19 . TGTGCCAGTAGCCCCCGCAGCGGGGCCTATAGCAATCAGCCCCAGCATTTT CASSPRSGAYSNQPQHF
TRBJ1-2 . TRBV4-1 . TGCGCCAGCAGCCACCGGACAAACTATGGCTACACCTTC CASSHRTNYGYTF
TRBJ2-1 few TRBV27 . TGTGCCAGCACGGGGGCAGTGCCCTACAATGAGCAGTTCTTC CASTGAVPYNEQFF
TRBJ1-6 . TRBV7-9 TRBD1 TGTGCCAGCAGCTCCCCGGGACAGGGGGTTGATTCACCCCTCCACTTT CASSSPGQGVDSPLHF
TRBJ2-7 few TRBV6-5 . TGTGCCAGCAGTTACCTCCAGGGGTACGAGCAGTACTTC CASSYLQGYEQYF
TRBJ1-2 few TRBV7-9 . TGTGCCAGCAGCTCGGGGGGAGACTTATCTATCGGGTACACCTTC CASSSGGDLSIGYTF
TRBJ2-6 few TRBV6-6 TRBD1 TGTGCCAGCAGTTACTCGGGACAGCGACATCTCACTGGGGCCAACGTCCTGACTTTC CASSYSGQRHLTGANVLTF
TRBJ1-6 few TRBV7-6 . TGTGCCAGCAGCTTAGATCGGCCAGGATATAATTCACCCCTCCACTTT CASSLDRPGYNSPLHF
TRBJ2-2 many TRBV7-9 . TGTGCCAGCAGCTTCTCAGTGAGCCGGGAGCTGTTTTTT CASSFSVSRELFF
TRBJ2-1 many TRBV7-2 TRBD2 TGTGCCAGCAGCGCACGCGGGGGAACGTACAATGAGCAGTTCTTC CASSARGGTYNEQFF
TRBJ1-5 . TRBV12-3/TRBV12-4 . TGTGCCAGCAGTTTCGTAGGGGCTCAGCCCCAGCATTTT CASSFVGAQPQHF
TRBJ1-4 few TRBV7-6 . TGTGCCAGCCGCTCGACAGGACATTGGCGTGAAAAACTGTTTTTT CASRSTGHWREKLFF
TRBJ2-3 . TRBV7-9 TRBD2 TGTGCCAGCAGCCCGCGGGGGGGCGTGGATACGCAGTATTTT CASSPRGGVDTQYF